Shown below are 10 T cell receptor beta chains from a single sample sequenced in a study of T cell responses to AZD1222 COVID-19 vaccine. Method: immunoSEQ multiplex PCR; TCRdb's copy keeps in-frame clones and lacks some. The sample records some 190,000 clones, approximately 92% being singletons. The input for sequencing was peripheral blood, taken on day 0 of AZD1222 vaccination. The receptors originated from an adult in good health.

This chain joins TRBV7-9 and TRBJ1-5; a weak D match, TRBD1 (6 bases). Germline V gives CDR1 SEHNR, CDR2 FQNEAQ (reference sequence). Trimming pared 2 bases from V and 5 bases from J, leaving 7 bases between. The CDR3 totals 13 residues. The CDR3 spells CASSLNRDQPQHF. CDR3 DNA sequence: TGTGCCAGCAGCTTAAACAGGGATCAGCCCCAGCATTTT.

V gene TRBV15 combines with J gene TRBJ1-1, with unresolved D. Germline V gene sequence: CDR1 LNHNV, CDR2 YYDKDF (reference sequence). The CDR3 has 14 amino acids. The ends were cut back, 11 bases at V and 0 bases at J, with 16 bases in the middle. CDR3 coding DNA: TGTGCCCCCAACCCGGTTCGGATGAACACTGAAGCTTTCTTT. Its protein product is CAPNPVRMNTEAFF. The variable domain in full, completed from reference TRBV15 and TRBJ1-1, reads DAMVIQNPRYQVTQFGKPVTLSCSQTLNHNVMYWYQQKSSQAPKLLFHYYDKDFNNEADTPDNFQSRRPNTSFCFLDIRSPGLGDTAMYLCAPNPVRMNTEAFFGQGTRLTVV.

The rearrangement uses TRBV6-4 and TRBJ1-2; D is undetermined. The germline V and J ends were trimmed by 11 bases and 0 bases, with 10 bases remaining between them. Germline V CDR1 and CDR2: MRHNA, SNTAGT. The CDR3 loop spans 12 amino acids. CDR3 region: CAAAPPNYGYTF. The CDR3 DNA is TGTGCCGCAGCACCTCCTAACTATGGCTACACCTTC.

The chain carries TRBV6-6 and TRBJ1-1; D gene uncertain. V was pared by 5 bases and J by 9 bases, with 10 bases between. This CDR3 is 11 amino acids long. Per the germline V gene, CDR1 is MNHNY and CDR2 is SVGAGI (reference sequence). The CDR3 protein is CASSPKDQAFF. The CDR3 DNA sequence: TGTGCCAGCAGTCCAAAAGACCAAGCTTTCTTT.

Of note for this clone: This same CDR3 is encoded by further DNA sequences in the sample. This chain connects TRBV28 to TRBJ1-2; D unresolved. CDR1 and CDR2 (germline): MDHEN, SYDVKM. This CDR3 region has 11 residues. Trimming cost V 4 bases and J 4 bases, with 4 bases left between them. The CDR3 here is CASSSSYGYTF. CDR3 nucleotide sequence: TGTGCCAGCAGTTCGTCCTATGGCTACACCTTC.

This clone was recorded once. The chain links TRBV3-1 (or the pseudogene TRBV3-2) to TRBJ1-3; D unresolved. Trimming removed 5 bases at V and 8 bases at J, with 13 bases between. CDR1 LGHDT and CDR2 YNNKEL come from the germline V gene (reference sequence). CDR3 length: 13 residues. As DNA, the CDR3 is TGTGCCAGCAGCGCAGTGGGTGTGGACACCATATATTTT. This translates into CASSAVGVDTIYF.

This clone showed up just a few times. The CDR3 nucleotides read TGTGCCAGCAGCTTAAGTGGGGGGGTAGCCTATAATTCACCCCTCCACTTT. Translating gives CASSLSGGVAYNSPLHF. The gene calls are TRBV7-2 and TRBJ1-6; perhaps TRBD1 as D (5 bases). With 2 bases removed from V and 2 bases from J, the gap between germline ends came to 13 bases. The germline gives CDR1 SGHTA, CDR2 FQGNSA. This CDR3 spans 17 amino acids.

This clone has only one observation. The CDR3 nucleotides read TGTGCCAGCAGCCAAGGGGACGGTCGGGAAGCTTTCTTT. Protein product: CASSQGDGREAFF. This chain joins TRBV3-1 (or the pseudogene TRBV3-2) and TRBJ1-1, with a tentative D call TRBD1 (5 bases). The CDR3 runs 13 residues. Germline V gene lookup returns CDR1 LGHDT and CDR2 YNNKEL (reference sequence). Trimming left V 1 base short and J 8 bases short, with 11 bases between.

V is TRBV2 and J is TRBJ1-2; 9 nucleotides agree with TRBD1. With 4 bases clipped from V and 3 bases from J, the junction kept 6 bases outside the gene matches. The CDR3 totals 15 residues. CDR1 is SNHLY and CDR2 is FYNNEI in the germline V gene. The CDR3 coding sequence is TGTGCCAGCAGTGGGTACACAGGGGGCGACTATGGCTACACCTTC. Its protein is CASSGYTGGDYGYTF.

The chain is built from TRBV12-3 or TRBV12-4 and TRBJ2-1; D unclear. This CDR3 is built from 13 residues. Trimming left V 1 base short and J 6 bases short, with 7 bases between. The CDR3 sequence: CASSLVQSNEQFF. CDR3 sequence (DNA): TGTGCCAGCAGTTTAGTACAAAGCAATGAGCAGTTCTTC.